This T cell receptor beta chain derives from a study of OX40 agonist ivuxolimab in advanced cancers. Study-wide findings and caveats: Doses of 0.1 to 3.0 mg/kg were accompanied by clonal expansion of CD4+ and CD8+ blood T cells by week 6.

Generated by immunoSEQ multiplex PCR, the TCRdb table keeps only in-frame clones and is missing some. The table shows some 66,000 clones, with around 80% occurring only once. Regarding this clone: As yet, its antigen is unknown.

Blood got drawn at baseline, again on cycle 4 day 1, and then on cycle 7 day 1. Germline lookup yields CDR1 SNHLY and CDR2 FYNNEI. The CDR3 is made up of 16 amino acids. With V trimmed by 4 bases and J by 1 base, 6 bases remained unmatched. The genes are TRBV2 and TRBJ1-5, with TRBD1 identical over 8 bases. The TCR originated in an adult with an advanced solid tumor such as melanoma, head and neck, liver or kidney cancer. The sample here was CD4+ or CD8+ T cells sorted from blood, taken in a trial of the OX40 agonist ivuxolimab. CDR3 DNA sequence: TGTGCCAGCAGTGGGCAGACAGGGGACAGCAATCAGCCCCAGCATTTT. The encoded protein is CASSGQTGDSNQPQHF.